What follows are 3 T cell receptor beta chains derived from one specimen sequenced in a study of cytomegalovirus exposure and HLA in healthy donors. The PCR had 60 Vbeta and 13 Jbeta primers. The table came from immunoSEQ multiplex PCR; TCRdb's copy has only in-frame clones and leaves some out. This table has fewer than 200,000 clones, over 70% appearing once. What was sequenced was PBMCs. These receptors all stem from a middle-aged man in good health and CMV-seropositive.

The gene calls are TRBV6-5 and TRBJ2-7; a possible D gene is TRBD2 (5 bases). The germline V gene has CDR1 MNHEY and CDR2 SVGAGI. V lost 2 bases to trimming and J lost 0 bases, with 11 bases between them. CDR3 length: 15 residues. In DNA, the CDR3 is TGTGCCAGCAGTTACGGGCGGGCTAACTCCTACGAGCAGTACTTC. It translates to CASSYGRANSYEQYF.

This clone has a handful of counts. The V gene is TRBV6-4, the J gene TRBJ2-3; D remains ambiguous. The V end lost 5 bases, the J end lost 0 bases, and 12 bases lay between the germline ends. Germline lookup yields CDR1 MRHNA and CDR2 SNTAGT. This CDR3 is 15 amino acids long. This chain's CDR3 is CASSSESGSTDTQYF. The CDR3 DNA reads as TGTGCCAGCAGTTCGGAATCCGGGAGCACAGATACGCAGTATTTT.

The J gene is TRBJ2-1, the V gene TRBV6-5; TRBD1 matches at 10 bases. The J segment lost 5 bases and the V segment lost 4 bases, leaving 2 bases of the junction unmatched. The length of the CDR3 is 14 residues. The germline V gene has CDR1 MNHEY and CDR2 SVGAGI. CDR3 DNA sequence: TGTGCCAGCAGTTTAGGGACAGGGGACAATGAGCAGTTCTTC. Translated: CASSLGTGDNEQFF.